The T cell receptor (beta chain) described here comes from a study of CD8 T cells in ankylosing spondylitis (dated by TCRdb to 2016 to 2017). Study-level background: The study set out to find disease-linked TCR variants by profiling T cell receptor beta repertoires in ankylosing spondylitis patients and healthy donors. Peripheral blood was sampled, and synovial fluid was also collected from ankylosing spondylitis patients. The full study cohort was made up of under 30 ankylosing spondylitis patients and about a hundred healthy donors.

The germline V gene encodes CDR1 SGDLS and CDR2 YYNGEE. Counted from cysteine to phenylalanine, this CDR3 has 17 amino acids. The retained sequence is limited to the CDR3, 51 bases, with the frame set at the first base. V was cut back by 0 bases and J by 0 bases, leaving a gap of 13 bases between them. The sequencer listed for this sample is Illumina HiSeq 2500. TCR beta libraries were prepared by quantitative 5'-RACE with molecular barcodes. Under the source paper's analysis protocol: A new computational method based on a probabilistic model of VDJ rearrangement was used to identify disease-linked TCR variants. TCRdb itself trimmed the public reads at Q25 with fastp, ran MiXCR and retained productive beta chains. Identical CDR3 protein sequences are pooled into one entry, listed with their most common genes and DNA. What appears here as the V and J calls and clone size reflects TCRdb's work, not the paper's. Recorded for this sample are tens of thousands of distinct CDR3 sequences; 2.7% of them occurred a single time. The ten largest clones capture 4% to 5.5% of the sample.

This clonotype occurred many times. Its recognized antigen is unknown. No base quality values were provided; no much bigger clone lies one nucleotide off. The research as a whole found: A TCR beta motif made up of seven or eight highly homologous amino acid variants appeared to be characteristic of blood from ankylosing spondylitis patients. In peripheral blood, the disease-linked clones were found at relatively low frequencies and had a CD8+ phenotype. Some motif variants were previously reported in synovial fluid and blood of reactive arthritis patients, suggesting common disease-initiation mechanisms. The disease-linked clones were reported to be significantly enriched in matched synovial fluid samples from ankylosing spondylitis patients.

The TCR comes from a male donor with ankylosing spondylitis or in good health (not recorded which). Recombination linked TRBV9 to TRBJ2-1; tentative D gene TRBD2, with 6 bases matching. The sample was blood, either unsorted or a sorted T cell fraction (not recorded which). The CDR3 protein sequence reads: CASSVGKTAGSYNEQFF. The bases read TGTGCCAGCAGCGTAGGAAAAACAGCGGGCTCCTACAATGAGCAGTTCTTC.